This TCR beta chain derives from a study of Graves' ophthalmopathy and Graves' hyperthyroidism. The length of the CDR3 is 13 residues. V dropped 4 bases and J dropped 4 bases, with 13 bases sitting between them. Germline V gene sequence: CDR1 DFQATT, CDR2 SNEGSKA (reference sequence). Ten or more counts support this clonotype. For repertoire sequencing, the TCR beta CDR3 regions were amplified from RNA transcripts. The first-round RT-PCR employed HTBI primers together with the Qiagen OneStep RT-PCR kit. A multiplex PCR was then performed as the second round. TCRdb recomputed calls from the multiplex PCR reads with MiXCR, one row per CDR3 protein. This sample has under 350,000 distinct CDR3 sequences; 17% occur once, and the top ten carry 12%.

The sequence derives from an adult man with Graves' ophthalmopathy. The sample consisted of peripheral blood. The V call is TRBV20-1, the J call TRBJ1-2; D unresolved. CDR3: CSANTVTSYGYTF. CDR3 nucleotides: TGCAGTGCTAATACTGTGACGTCCTATGGCTACACCTTC.